These T cell receptor beta chains were read from a single sample in a study of cytomegalovirus exposure and HLA in healthy donors. TCRdb keeps only in-frame clones here, not all; method: immunoSEQ multiplex PCR. The data show some 66,000 clones, 95% to 98% seen once. The sequenced material came from PBMCs. These receptor sequences come from a woman between 18 and 30 years old in good health and CMV-seropositive. Each CDR3 is given with its conserved first and last residue. The order of the fields is V gene, J gene, clone size, CDR3 protein. Not all rows give a size; the values are once, few, many and, for expanded clones, a class.

v_gene: TRBV10-3; j_gene: TRBJ2-7; abundance: .; CDR3aa: CAISERAGDSYEQYF
v_gene: TRBV29-1; j_gene: TRBJ2-5; abundance: .; CDR3aa: CSVPPAQNQETQYF
v_gene: TRBV28; j_gene: TRBJ2-5; abundance: .; CDR3aa: CASSLRQGQETQYF
v_gene: TRBV5-5; j_gene: TRBJ1-1; abundance: .; CDR3aa: CASSPTVDRVTEAFF
v_gene: TRBV28; j_gene: TRBJ1-5; abundance: .; CDR3aa: CASSLVGFQGKDQPQHF
v_gene: TRBV18; j_gene: TRBJ1-4; abundance: once; CDR3aa: CASSPRSAGGNEKLFF
v_gene: TRBV9; j_gene: TRBJ2-2; abundance: .; CDR3aa: CASSVVPIYANTGELFF
v_gene: TRBV20-1; j_gene: TRBJ2-5; abundance: .; CDR3aa: CSAKFGETQYF
v_gene: TRBV19; j_gene: TRBJ1-1; abundance: .; CDR3aa: CASSPPGQPNTEAFF
v_gene: TRBV7-9; j_gene: TRBJ2-7; abundance: .; CDR3aa: CASSTTRETEPYEQYF
v_gene: TRBV11-2; j_gene: TRBJ1-3; abundance: .; CDR3aa: CASSLGTGVSGNTIYF
v_gene: TRBV7-6; j_gene: TRBJ1-4; abundance: .; CDR3aa: CASSLVTGDEKLFF